One sample yielded the 27 T cell receptor beta chains listed below, sequenced in a study of cytomegalovirus exposure and HLA in healthy donors. The PCR had 60 Vbeta and 13 Jbeta primers. Some clones are missing from TCRdb's copy, which holds only in-frame ones; the method was immunoSEQ multiplex PCR. The data show approximately 160,000 clones, with 60% to 80% seen just once and about 0.66% held by the top ten. Sequenced input: PBMCs. Source of these receptors: a male donor in good health and CMV-seronegative.

The chain couples TRBV7-3 to TRBJ2-1; no clear D. Germline loops: CDR1 SGHTA, CDR2 FQGTGA. The CDR3 consists of 12 residues. The germline V and J ends were trimmed by 3 bases and 12 bases, with 12 bases remaining between them. The CDR3 protein is CASSFPASRQFF. CDR3 DNA: TGTGCCAGCAGCTTTCCCGCCTCGAGGCAGTTCTTC.

V gene TRBV7-9 combines with J gene TRBJ1-3; 8 bases are a match to TRBD1. Germline V lookup: CDR1 SEHNR, CDR2 FQNEAQ (reference sequence). This CDR3 has 16 residues. V was clipped by 1 base and J by 6 bases; unmatched bases: 8. The CDR3 reads CASSLDGRDRTNTIYF. The CDR3 DNA follows: TGTGCCAGCAGCTTAGATGGCCGGGACAGGACAAACACCATATATTTT.

This rearrangement joins TRBV5-4 to TRBJ2-1; 8 nucleotides agree with TRBD2. CDR3 length: 15 residues. The junction had 0 bases not matched to a gene; V was cut back by 1 base and J by 0 bases. Germline V gene lookup returns CDR1 SGHNT and CDR2 YYREEE (reference sequence). Written as DNA, the CDR3 is TGTGCCAGCAGCTTGAGCGGGGGCTCCTACAATGAGCAGTTCTTC. Translation gives CASSLSGGSYNEQFF.

This chain links TRBV2 with TRBJ2-6, with D perhaps TRBD2 (6 bases). The V gene's germline CDR1 is SNHLY and CDR2 FYNNEI. With 6 bases removed from V and 6 bases from J, the gap between germline ends came to 18 bases. The CDR3 runs 16 residues. Written as DNA, the CDR3 is TGTGCCAGCAGCCGGGACGGGACTTCCGTGGCCAACGTCCTGACTTTC. This gives the protein CASSRDGTSVANVLTF.

This chain uses TRBV19 with TRBJ2-6; D may be TRBD1 (6 bases). Trimming left V 5 bases short and J 0 bases short, with 14 bases between. There are 17 residues in the CDR3. Germline-derived CDR1 and CDR2 are LNHDA and SQIVND (reference sequence). The chain's CDR3 is CASSWAGAFSGANVLTF. The CDR3 DNA is TGTGCCAGTAGTTGGGCAGGGGCCTTCTCTGGGGCCAACGTCCTGACTTTC. The full variable domain, completed using reference TRBV19 and TRBJ2-6, is DGGITQSPKYLFRKEGQNVTLSCEQNLNHDAMYWYRQDPGQGLRLIYYSQIVNDFQKGDIAEGYSVSREKKESFPLTVTSAQKNPTAFYLCASSWAGAFSGANVLTFGAGSRLTVL.

V is TRBV5-4 and J is TRBJ2-7; TRBD2 might be the D (7 bases). The V gene's germline CDR1 is SGHNT and CDR2 YYREEE (reference sequence). The V gene lost 0 bases and the J gene lost 3 bases, with 13 bases spanning the gap. The CDR3 runs 15 residues. The CDR3 coding sequence is TGTGCCAGCAGCTTGGTCGGGGGGCGCGGCTACGAGCAGTACTTC. It is translated as CASSLVGGRGYEQYF.

V is TRBV27 and J is TRBJ2-7, with 7 bases identical to TRBD1. The CDR3 spans 13 residues. V dropped 4 bases and J dropped 2; count of bases not matched to a gene: 2. The V gene's germline CDR1 is MNHEY and CDR2 SMNVEV (reference sequence). In DNA form, the CDR3 reads TGTGCCAGCAGTTCGACAGGGCCCTACGAGCAGTACTTC. Translating gives CASSSTGPYEQYF.

This rearrangement joins TRBV7-9 to TRBJ2-1, with TRBD1 as a possible D gene (6 bases). The germline gives CDR1 SEHNR, CDR2 FQNEAQ (reference sequence). V was shortened by 6 bases and J by 10 bases, with 13 bases between the two germline ends. The CDR3 has 12 amino acids. In DNA, the CDR3 is TGTGCCAGCAGTTCAGGGGTACGGGAGCAGTTCTTC. Translation: CASSSGVREQFF. Using reference TRBV7-9 and TRBJ2-1 for the parts outside the CDR3, the full variable domain is DTGVSQNPRHKITKRGQNVTFRCDPISEHNRLYWYRQTLGQGPEFLTYFQNEAQLEKSRLLSDRFSAERPKGSFSTLEIQRTEQGDSAMYLCASSSGVREQFFGPGTRLTVL.

The rearrangement joins TRBV12-5 to TRBJ1-2; possibly TRBD1 for D (6 bases). Deletions cut 7 bases from V and 7 bases from J, with 16 bases between. Germline V gene data show CDR1 as LGHNT and CDR2 as FRNRAP. The CDR3 is 13 amino acids. DNA for the CDR3: TGTGCTAGTGCCCTCTTGAGGGGGGGTGGCTACACCTTC. Translating gives CASALLRGGGYTF.

To note about this clone: At one of its ends the junction is not consistent with the germline gene, which may arise from a read error. This rearrangement joins TRBV7-9 to TRBJ2-7; TRBD1 matches at 10 bases. This CDR3 contains 15 residues. Germline V gene data show CDR1 as SEHNR and CDR2 as FQNEAQ (reference sequence). The CDR3: CSSSRRDRGSYEQYF. CDR3 sequence (DNA): TGTTCCAGCAGCCGTAGGGACAGGGGTTCCTACGAGCAGTACTTC. The whole variable domain, filled in from reference TRBV7-9 and TRBJ2-7, reads DTGVSQNPRHKITKRGQNVTFRCDPISEHNRLYWYRQTLGQGPEFLTYFQNEAQLEKSRLLSDRFSAERPKGSFSTLEIQRTEQGDSAMYLCSSSRRDRGSYEQYFGPGTRLTVT.

The chain couples TRBV5-4 to TRBJ1-5, with D uncertain. CDR1 is SGHNT and CDR2 is YYREEE in the germline V gene (reference sequence). The CDR3 spans 15 residues. Deletions cut 0 bases from V and 3 bases from J, with 10 bases between. CDR3 in DNA: TGTGCCAGCAGCTTGGCCGGGAGTTACAATCAGCCCCAGCATTTT. It encodes CASSLAGSYNQPQHF. The variable domain in full, completed from reference TRBV5-4 and TRBJ1-5, reads ETGVTQSPTHLIKTRGQQVTLRCSSQSGHNTVSWYQQALGQGPQFIFQYYREEENGRGNFPPRFSGLQFPNYSSELNVNALELDDSALYLCASSLAGSYNQPQHFGDGTRLSIL.

The rearrangement joins TRBV27 to TRBJ1-1, with D unclear. V was clipped by 7 bases and J by 0 bases, with 24 bases between them. This CDR3 comprises 18 residues. Germline-derived CDR1 and CDR2 are MNHEY and SMNVEV (reference sequence). This CDR3 is CASTDYPPRGLMNTEAFF. CDR3 in DNA: TGTGCCAGCACCGATTATCCCCCTCGGGGATTGATGAACACTGAAGCTTTCTTT.

The chain is built from TRBV30 and TRBJ1-2, with 7 bases aligning to TRBD1. CDR3 size: 16 residues. Germline V gene sequence: CDR1 GTSNPN, CDR2 SVGIG (reference sequence). With V trimmed by 4 bases and J by 4 bases, 15 bases remained unmatched. CDR3 in DNA: TGTGCCTGGACCGCTAGGGGACAGTGGGGGAGCTATGGCTACACCTTC. This sequence encodes CAWTARGQWGSYGYTF.

The gene calls are TRBV30 and TRBJ1-1, with no clear D. V was trimmed by 2 bases and J by 3 bases, leaving 10 bases between them. The CDR3 is 13 amino acids. Per the germline V gene, CDR1 is GTSNPN and CDR2 is SVGIG (reference sequence). For the CDR3, the DNA is TGTGCCTGGAGTCCCGTACGGGACACTGAAGCTTTCTTT. Translation gives CAWSPVRDTEAFF.

This chain uses TRBV18 with TRBJ1-1; possible D gene TRBD1, 6 bases. This CDR3 contains 17 residues. Trimming pared 1 base from V and 0 bases from J, leaving 15 bases between. Germline lookup yields CDR1 KGHSH and CDR2 LQKENI. Here the CDR3 DNA reads TGTGCCAGCTCACCACTAAGGCGTTGGGACATGAACACTGAAGCTTTCTTT. Translating it yields CASSPLRRWDMNTEAFF.

V is TRBV5-1 and J is TRBJ2-7; 7 bases map to TRBD1. Trimming at V came to 1 base and at J to 2 bases, leaving 3 bases not matched to a gene. The CDR3 loop spans 14 amino acids. The germline CDR1 and CDR2 sequences are SGHRS and YFSETQ. The CDR3 region is CASSLSGQPYEQYF. The CDR3 DNA follows: TGCGCCAGCAGCTTGTCGGGACAGCCCTACGAGCAGTACTTC.

The rearrangement joins TRBV4-3 to TRBJ2-3; 7 positions match TRBD2. J gave up 4 bases and V 3 bases, and 7 bases lay outside the gene matches. This CDR3 is built from 15 residues. Germline-derived CDR1 and CDR2 are LGHNA and YSLEER. The CDR3 reads CASSQIRGEADTQYF. The CDR3 bases are TGCGCCAGCAGCCAGATTCGGGGGGAAGCAGATACGCAGTATTTT.

This clone was counted once. The V call is TRBV11-2, the J call TRBJ1-3; D remains unclear. The ends were cut back, 5 bases at V and 2 bases at J, with 13 bases in the middle. The length of the CDR3 is 15 residues. In germline, CDR1 is SGHAT, CDR2 FQNNGV. This CDR3 is CASSLTRITGNTIYF. CDR3 bases: TGTGCCAGCAGCCTTACACGAATTACTGGAAACACCATATATTTT.

The J gene is TRBJ1-1, the V gene TRBV18; D is unclear. The CDR3 consists of 15 residues. The V end lost 6 bases, the J end lost 1 base, and 15 bases lay between the germline ends. Per germline, CDR1 KGHSH and CDR2 LQKENI. Here the CDR3 DNA reads TGTGCCAGCTCGCCCCGGGCCGGGGAGAACACTGAAGCTTTCTTT. Its protein product is CASSPRAGENTEAFF. Looking up the rest from reference TRBV18 and TRBJ1-1 gives the full variable domain: NAGVMQNPRHLVRRRGQEARLRCSPMKGHSHVYWYRQLPEEGLKFMVYLQKENIIDESGMPKERFSAEFPKEGPSILRIQQVVRGDSAAYFCASSPRAGENTEAFFGQGTRLTVV.

The CDR3 region is CASSYSAQVQKGYTF. CDR3 DNA sequence: TGTGCCAGCAGTTACTCGGCCCAAGTTCAGAAGGGCTACACCTTC. The V and J genes are TRBV6-5 and TRBJ1-2; D call uncertain. This CDR3 comprises 15 residues. Germline CDR1 and CDR2: MNHEY and SVGAGI. V was cut by 0 bases and J by 8 bases, with 16 bases left in between.

The genes are TRBV6-5 and TRBJ2-7, with 9 bases matching TRBD2. Looked up from germline, CDR1 is MNHEY and CDR2 is SVGAGI. The CDR3 loop spans 16 amino acids. With 3 bases clipped from V and 0 bases from J, the junction kept 6 bases outside the gene matches. The CDR3 DNA follows: TGTGCCAGCAGTTATTCTAGCGGGGCCCGCTCCTACGAGCAGTACTTC. Protein: CASSYSSGARSYEQYF.

CDR3 DNA sequence: TGTGCCAGCAGCCCAAGACAGGTTGGGACTGAAGCTTTCTTT. This translates into CASSPRQVGTEAFF. The chain employs TRBV5-8 and TRBJ1-1; tentatively, D is TRBD1 (6 bases). This CDR3 comprises 14 residues. Germline CDR1 is SGHTS and CDR2 is YDEGEE. V was clipped by 4 bases and J by 5 bases, with 15 bases between them.

This clone was observed a handful of times. DNA for the CDR3: TGTGCCAGCAGTTTAATCCGTAATCAGGGGCACACAGATACGCAGTATTTT. Translated: CASSLIRNQGHTDTQYF. The J gene is TRBJ2-3, the V gene TRBV27; a possible D gene is TRBD1 (6 bases). With 2 bases removed from V and 2 bases from J, the gap between germline ends came to 17 bases. The CDR3 is made up of 17 amino acids. Germline values: CDR1 MNHEY, CDR2 SMNVEV (reference sequence).

The chain joins TRBV7-3 to TRBJ2-1, with D maybe TRBD1 (7 bases). This CDR3 is built from 13 residues. The germline CDR1 and CDR2 sequences are SGHTA and FQGTGA. V lost 11 bases, J lost 7 bases, and 18 bases lay in between. DNA of the CDR3: TGTGCCCCAGGGGGGACCCTCGTGAATGAGCAGTTCTTC. This codes for CAPGGTLVNEQFF.

This chain links TRBV2 with TRBJ2-3; maybe TRBD2 (6 bases). Trimming shortened V by 5 bases and J by 0 bases, and 12 bases separated the two germline ends. This CDR3 has 15 amino acids. The germline CDR1 and CDR2 sequences are SNHLY and FYNNEI. The CDR3 reads CASSTTGLSTDTQYF. CDR3 bases: TGTGCCAGCAGTACTACGGGACTGAGCACAGATACGCAGTATTTT.

In its sample, this clone was seen once. V usage is TRBV5-5 and J usage is TRBJ2-2, with 16 bases matching TRBD2. CDR1 is SGHKS and CDR2 is YYEKEE in the germline V gene (reference sequence). The CDR3 extends over 17 amino acids. The J segment lost 5 bases and the V segment lost 0 bases, leaving 1 base of the junction unmatched. The CDR3 nucleotides are TGTGCCAGCAGCTTGGTGGGACTAGCGGGGGGGACCGGGGAGCTGTTTTTT. Protein: CASSLVGLAGGTGELFF.

The chain uses TRBV30 and TRBJ2-2, with 12 bases aligning to TRBD2. CDR1 GTSNPN and CDR2 SVGIG come from the germline V gene (reference sequence). The junction had 12 bases not matched to a gene; V was cut back by 4 bases and J by 3 bases. CDR3 length: 18 residues. CDR3 sequence reads: CAWTEGLAGGAYTGELFF. CDR3 DNA: TGTGCCTGGACCGAGGGGCTAGCGGGGGGGGCATACACCGGGGAGCTGTTTTTT.